This entry lists 10 T cell receptor beta chains sequenced from one sample in a study of memory CD4+ T cells and cytomegalovirus serostatus. TCRdb's copy holds only in-frame clones and misses some; the assay was immunoSEQ multiplex PCR. The sample has around 44,000 clones, around 80% seen once. The sort gate was single viable CD3+CD4+CD8-CD45RO+ cells for memory CD4+ T cells. The specimen sequenced was memory CD4+ T cells from blood. These TCRs come from an adult in good health and CMV-seronegative.

This chain connects TRBV19 to TRBJ2-2, with D perhaps TRBD1 or TRBD2 (6 bases each). V lost 3 bases and J 7 bases, leaving 18 bases between the germline ends. Germline V CDR1 and CDR2: LNHDA, SQIVND (reference sequence). The CDR3 sequence is 16 residues long. CDR3 sequence (DNA): TGTGCCAGTAGTATTACACCTAGGGGGGCGGTCGGGGAGCTGTTTTTT. Its translation is CASSITPRGAVGELFF.

J is TRBJ2-2 and V is TRBV5-1; the D gene is possibly TRBD1 (5 bases). V lost 3 bases and J lost 3, with 15 bases in between. Germline assignment: CDR1 SGHRS and CDR2 YFSETQ. The CDR3 is made up of 16 amino acids. CDR3 amino acids: CASSSDRAIDTGELFF. CDR3 DNA: TGCGCCAGCAGCTCCGACAGAGCGATAGACACCGGGGAGCTGTTTTTT.

DNA of the CDR3: TGTGCCAGCAGCTTAGATGAGGGTAGGGGTGAAAAACTGTTTTTT. Its protein is CASSLDEGRGEKLFF. The V and J genes are TRBV11-2 and TRBJ1-4, with D tentatively TRBD1 (5 bases). This CDR3 contains 15 residues. The ends were cut back, 0 bases at V and 7 bases at J, with 12 bases in the middle. Germline lookup yields CDR1 SGHAT and CDR2 FQNNGV. Full variable domain (rest looked up from reference TRBV11-2 and TRBJ1-4): EAGVAQSPRYKIIEKRQSVAFWCNPISGHATLYWYQQILGQGPKLLIQFQNNGVVDDSQLPKDRFSAERLKGVDSTLKIQPAKLEDSAVYLCASSLDEGRGEKLFFGSGTQLSVL.

The rearrangement links TRBV6-5 to TRBJ1-6, with D unresolved. Germline CDR1 is MNHEY and CDR2 is SVGAGI. V was pared by 5 bases and J by 7 bases, with 6 bases between. The CDR3 length is 12 residues. The CDR3 DNA reads TGTGCCAGCAGTGAACGGAATTCACCCCTCCACTTT. It encodes CASSERNSPLHF.

This chain connects TRBV13 to TRBJ1-2; TRBD1 matches 7 bases. V was pared by 6 bases and J by 5 bases, with 6 bases of the junction left unmatched. CDR3 length equals 13 residues. Per germline, CDR1 PRHDT and CDR2 FYEKMQ (reference sequence). The CDR3: CASSRDRRYGYTF. CDR3 DNA sequence: TGTGCCAGCAGTAGGGACAGACGTTATGGCTACACCTTC.

The CDR3 is CASGGTLNTGELFF. CDR3 bases: TGTGCCAGCGGGGGTACATTGAACACCGGGGAGCTGTTTTTT. The genes are TRBV2 and TRBJ2-2; D may be TRBD1 or TRBD2 (5 bases each). The CDR3 contains 14 residues. Trimming pared 8 bases from V and 1 base from J, leaving 11 bases between. In germline, CDR1 is SNHLY, CDR2 FYNNEI.

The chain has TRBV19 and TRBJ1-2; D not certain. CDR3 size: 14 residues. V was cut by 6 bases and J by 5 bases, with 16 bases left in between. Germline lookup yields CDR1 LNHDA and CDR2 SQIVND (reference sequence). The CDR3 here is CASRTTQEGYGYTF. The CDR3 nucleotides read TGTGCCAGTAGAACCACCCAGGAAGGGTATGGCTACACCTTC.

The chain joins TRBV11-2 to TRBJ2-3, with D possibly matching TRBD2 (6 bases). The V and J ends lost 0 bases and 3 bases respectively, with 7 bases between them. Germline V gene data show CDR1 as SGHAT and CDR2 as FQNNGV. The CDR3 is 14 amino acids. The CDR3 region has the DNA TGTGCCAGCAGCTTAGATCGGGAGACAGATACGCAGTATTTT. As protein: CASSLDRETDTQYF.

This chain joins TRBV27 and TRBJ2-5, with TRBD1 matching 9 bases. Germline values: CDR1 MNHEY, CDR2 SMNVEV (reference sequence). The CDR3 spans 15 residues. J was trimmed by 5 bases and V by 5 bases; bases with no gene match: 9. This CDR3 reads CASSPADRGRETQYF. The CDR3 region has the DNA TGTGCCAGCAGTCCGGCGGACAGGGGTAGGGAGACCCAGTACTTC.

V is TRBV29-1 and J is TRBJ1-1; no clear D. The CDR3 is 16 amino acids. Germline V gene data show CDR1 as SQVTM and CDR2 as ANQGSEA. V shed 4 bases and J shed 1 base, with 19 bases lying between them. The CDR3, as DNA: TGCAGCGTTGTTGGTGCGTCCTATCGGGAGAACACTGAAGCTTTCTTT. This encodes CSVVGASYRENTEAFF.